This T cell receptor beta chain originates from a study of cytomegalovirus exposure and HLA in healthy donors. The CDR3 extends over 14 amino acids. V lost 6 bases and J 2 bases, leaving 8 bases between the germline ends. Germline CDR1 and CDR2: KGHSH and LQKENI. Profiled with immunoSEQ multiplex PCR; TCRdb holds only in-frame clones, not every one. The sample carries about 160,000 clones, 96% recorded once. The chain combines TRBV18 with TRBJ2-6; D perhaps matches TRBD2 (6 bases). The specimen sequenced was PBMCs. The origin of this receptor is a woman in her late teens or twenties in good health and CMV-seronegative. The CDR3 bases are TGTGCCAGCTCGCGGGGTCCTGGGGCCAACGTCCTGACTTTC. Translating gives CASSRGPGANVLTF.